This record covers a single T cell receptor beta chain. Antigen: not known. This sample stems from a study of T cell responses to AZD1222 COVID-19 vaccine. TCRdb's copy holds only in-frame clones and misses some; the assay was immunoSEQ multiplex PCR. This table has around 150,000 clones, under 95% appearing once. Overall study findings and caveats: After the peak T cell response, and only then, were repertoires sampled. Across the whole spike, CD4 TCRs peaked at regions 160-218 and 743-854. Clonal diversity was possibly underestimated, and the donors were mostly white British, with more females.

Here the sequenced sample was peripheral blood, taken on day 0 of MenACWY control vaccination. The origin of this receptor is an adult in good health.

Written as DNA, the CDR3 is TGTGCCAGCAGCTTAGGGGGGCACAAAGAGACCCAGTACTTC. Protein: CASSLGGHKETQYF. The chain couples TRBV7-2 to TRBJ2-5; D is possibly TRBD1 (6 bases). Trimming removed 1 base at V and 3 bases at J, with 9 bases between. In germline, CDR1 is SGHTA, CDR2 FQGNSA. The CDR3 consists of 14 residues.